This T cell receptor (beta chain) was retrieved from a study of cytomegalovirus exposure and HLA in healthy donors. The overall study: Prior work identified around 100 million unique TCR beta sequences in about 179 million T cells.

This CDR3 spans 15 amino acids. Unmatched junction bases numbered 6, after V lost 1 base and J lost 6 bases. Germline V gene lookup returns CDR1 SNHLY and CDR2 FYNNEI. The primer mix had 60 Vbeta and 13 Jbeta primers. Profiled with immunoSEQ multiplex PCR; TCRdb holds only in-frame clones, not every one. The sample has 250,000 or so clones, approximately 80% seen once. The chain has TRBV2 and TRBJ1-5; 7 bases align to TRBD1. This clonotype was obtained from a woman aged 60-75 years in good health and CMV-seropositive. The sample consisted of PBMCs. CDR3 sequence: CASSEEMTGSQPQHF. The DNA for the CDR3 is TGTGCCAGCAGTGAAGAGATGACAGGGAGTCAGCCCCAGCATTTT.